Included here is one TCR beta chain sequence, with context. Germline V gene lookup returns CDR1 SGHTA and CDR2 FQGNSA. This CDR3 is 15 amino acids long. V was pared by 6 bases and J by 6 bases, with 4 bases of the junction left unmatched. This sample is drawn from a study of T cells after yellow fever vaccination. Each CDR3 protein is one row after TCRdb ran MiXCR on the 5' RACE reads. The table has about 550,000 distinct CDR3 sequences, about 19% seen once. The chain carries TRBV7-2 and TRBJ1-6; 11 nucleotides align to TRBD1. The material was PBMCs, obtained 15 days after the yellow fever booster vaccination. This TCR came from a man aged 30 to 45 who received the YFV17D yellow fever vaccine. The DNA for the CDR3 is TGTGCCAGCAGTGGGACAGGGGGAGTTAATTCACCCCTCCACTTT. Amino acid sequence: CASSGTGGVNSPLHF. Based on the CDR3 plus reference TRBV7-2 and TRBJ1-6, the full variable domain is GAGVSQSPSNKVTEKGKDVELRCDPISGHTALYWYRQSLGQGLEFLIYFQGNSAPDKSGLPSDRFSAERTGGSVSTLTIQRTQQEDSAVYLCASSGTGGVNSPLHFGNGTRLTVT.